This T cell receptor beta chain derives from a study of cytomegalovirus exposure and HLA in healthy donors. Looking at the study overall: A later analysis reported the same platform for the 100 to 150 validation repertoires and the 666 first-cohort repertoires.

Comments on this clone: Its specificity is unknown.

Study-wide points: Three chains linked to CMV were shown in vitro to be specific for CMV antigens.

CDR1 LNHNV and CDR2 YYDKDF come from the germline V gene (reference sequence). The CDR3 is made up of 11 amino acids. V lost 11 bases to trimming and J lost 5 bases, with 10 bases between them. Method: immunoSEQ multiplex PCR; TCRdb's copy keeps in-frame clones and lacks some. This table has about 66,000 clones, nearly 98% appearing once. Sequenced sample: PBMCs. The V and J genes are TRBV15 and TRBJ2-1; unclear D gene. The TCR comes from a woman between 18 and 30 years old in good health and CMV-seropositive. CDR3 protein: CAVGAHNEQFF. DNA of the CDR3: TGTGCCGTAGGAGCACACAATGAGCAGTTCTTC.